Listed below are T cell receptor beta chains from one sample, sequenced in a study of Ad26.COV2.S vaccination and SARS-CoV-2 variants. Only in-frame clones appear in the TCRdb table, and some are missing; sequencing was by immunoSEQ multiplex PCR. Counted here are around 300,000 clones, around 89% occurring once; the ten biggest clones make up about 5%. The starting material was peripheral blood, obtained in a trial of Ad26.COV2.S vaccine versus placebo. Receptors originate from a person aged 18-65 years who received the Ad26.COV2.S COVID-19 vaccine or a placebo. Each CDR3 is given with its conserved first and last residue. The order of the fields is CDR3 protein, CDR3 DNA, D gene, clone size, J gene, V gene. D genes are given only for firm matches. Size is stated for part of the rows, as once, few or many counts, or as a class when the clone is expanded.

CASSWDLAGDETQYF,TGCGCCAGCAGCTGGGACCTAGCGGGAGATGAGACCCAGTACTTC,TRBD2,-,TRBJ2-5,TRBV5-1
CASIGDREYGYTF,TGTGCCAGCATAGGGGACAGGGAATATGGCTACACCTTC,TRBD1,-,TRBJ1-2,TRBV2
CASETQTGIQETQYF,TGTGCCAGCGAGACCCAGACAGGGATACAAGAGACCCAGTACTTC,TRBD1,-,TRBJ2-5,TRBV5-6
CASSLSRGADTQYF,TGTGCCAGCAGTCTTAGCCGGGGGGCAGATACGCAGTATTTT,TRBD2,once,TRBJ2-3,TRBV6-5
CASSHIQGDYTF,TGTGCCAGCAGCCATATACAGGGTGACTACACCTTC,-,-,TRBJ1-2,TRBV3-1/TRBV3-2
CASSFGVDTEAFF,TGTGCCAGCAGCTTTGGTGTTGACACTGAAGCTTTCTTT,-,-,TRBJ1-1,TRBV11-1
CASRGGTGGQPQHF,TGTGCCAGCAGGGGAGGAACAGGGGGGCAGCCCCAGCATTTT,TRBD1,-,TRBJ1-5,TRBV2
CASSSGQRGNTIYF,TGTGCCAGCAGTTCAGGCCAGAGGGGAAACACCATATATTTT,-,-,TRBJ1-3,TRBV5-5
CASSFQGGVGQPQHF,TGTGCCAGCAGTTTTCAGGGCGGTGTTGGTCAGCCCCAGCATTTT,-,-,TRBJ1-5,TRBV27
CASRFREAETQYF,TGTGCCAGCAGGTTTAGGGAAGCAGAGACCCAGTACTTC,-,-,TRBJ2-5,TRBV5-4
CASRGGGVNTEAFF,TGTGCCAGCAGGGGAGGGGGCGTGAACACTGAAGCTTTCTTT,TRBD1,-,TRBJ1-1,TRBV2
CASSPETGGAGNEKLFF,TGTGCCAGCTCACCAGAGACAGGGGGCGCCGGTAATGAAAAACTGTTTTTT,TRBD1,-,TRBJ1-4,TRBV18
CASRGWSPQETQYF,TGTGCCAGCAGGGGGTGGTCACCACAAGAGACCCAGTACTTC,-,-,TRBJ2-5,TRBV28
CSAGGGPTEAFF,TGCAGTGCTGGTGGGGGGCCCACTGAAGCTTTCTTT,-,-,TRBJ1-1,TRBV20-1
CSVEPRQGAVDTQYF,TGCAGCGTTGAACCACGGCAGGGGGCCGTAGATACGCAGTATTTT,TRBD1,-,TRBJ2-3,TRBV29-1
CASSALVSETQYF,TGTGCCAGCAGCGCCCTAGTTTCGGAGACCCAGTACTTC,-,-,TRBJ2-5,TRBV7-6
CASSLAGSNTGELFF,TGTGCCAGCAGCTTAGCGGGGTCGAACACCGGGGAGCTGTTTTTT,TRBD2,-,TRBJ2-2,TRBV3-1/TRBV3-2
CASSDGQGWNQPQHF,TGTGCCAGCAGTGACGGACAGGGTTGGAATCAGCCCCAGCATTTT,TRBD1,-,TRBJ1-5,TRBV25-1
CASSVVSGELFF,TGTGCCAGCAGCGTAGTGTCCGGGGAGCTGTTTTTT,-,medium-sized,TRBJ2-2,TRBV9
CASSLWGGLGANVLTF,TGTGCCAGCAGTTTATGGGGGGGTCTTGGGGCCAACGTCCTGACTTTC,TRBD2,-,TRBJ2-6,TRBV27
CASSLGQPNQPQHF,TGCGCCAGCAGCTTAGGTCAGCCCAATCAGCCCCAGCATTTT,-,-,TRBJ1-5,TRBV5-1
CASSEDRGAGQPQHF,TGTGCCAGTAGCGAGGACAGGGGCGCCGGGCAGCCCCAGCATTTT,TRBD1,-,TRBJ1-5,TRBV19
CASSPGTGYEQYF,TGTGCCAGCAGTCCCGGGACGGGATACGAGCAGTACTTC,-,-,TRBJ2-7,TRBV6-5
CASSEGVF,TGTGCCAGCAGTGAAGGGGTTTTT,-,-,TRBJ1-4,TRBV6-4
CASSKTGYSGNTIYF,TGTGCCAGCAGTAAGACAGGGTATAGTGGAAACACCATATATTTT,TRBD1,-,TRBJ1-3,TRBV25-1
CASSLGGAYGYTF,TGTGCCAGCAGTTTAGGAGGGGCCTATGGCTACACCTTC,-,-,TRBJ1-2,TRBV12-3/TRBV12-4
CASSPLSGRGYGSYEQYF,TGCGCCAGCAGCCCCCTCTCTGGGAGGGGATATGGCTCCTACGAGCAGTACTTC,TRBD2,-,TRBJ2-7,TRBV4-1
CASSFRDRVYEQFF,TGTGCCAGCAGCTTCCGGGACAGGGTCTATGAGCAGTTCTTC,TRBD1,-,TRBJ2-1,TRBV7-9
CSARGIDTQYF,TGCAGTGCTAGAGGGATAGATACGCAGTATTTT,-,-,TRBJ2-3,TRBV20-1
CASSWGSANEQFF,TGCGCCAGCAGCTGGGGTAGCGCCAATGAGCAGTTCTTC,-,-,TRBJ2-1,TRBV5-1
CSVVRNTEAFF,TGCAGCGTTGTAAGGAACACTGAAGCTTTCTTT,-,-,TRBJ1-1,TRBV29-1
CASSKNRGYNYEQYF,TGTGCCAGCAGCAAAAACAGGGGGTATAACTACGAGCAGTACTTC,TRBD1,few,TRBJ2-7,TRBV5-4
CASSKGRRGYGYTF,TGTGCCAGCAGCAAAGGCAGGAGGGGGTATGGCTACACCTTC,-,-,TRBJ1-2,TRBV21-1
CASSPKQGLRGNTIYF,TGCGCCAGCAGCCCTAAACAGGGTCTAAGGGGAAACACCATATATTTT,-,-,TRBJ1-3,TRBV4-1
CSADAKGYTF,TGCAGTGCGGACGCGAAGGGCTACACCTTC,-,-,TRBJ1-2,TRBV20-1
CATSDSSGSGFEQFF,TGTGCCACCAGTGATTCGAGCGGGAGTGGGTTTGAGCAGTTCTTC,TRBD2,-,TRBJ2-1,TRBV24-1
CASSQGQGNAEQFF,TGCGCCAGCAGCCAAGGCCAGGGCAACGCTGAGCAGTTCTTC,-,-,TRBJ2-1,TRBV4-1
CATSRAKGRTGEGAPLHF,TGTGCCACCAGCAGAGCGAAGGGACGAACAGGGGAGGGAGCACCCCTCCACTTT,TRBD1,-,TRBJ1-6,TRBV15
CASSPGTPPVGTEAFF,TGTGCCAGCAGCCCCGGGACTCCCCCGGTGGGGACTGAAGCTTTCTTT,-,-,TRBJ1-1,TRBV9
CASSGGPGGTDTQYF,TGTGCCAGCAGCGGAGGGCCAGGAGGCACAGATACGCAGTATTTT,-,-,TRBJ2-3,TRBV27
CASNASGTGFMNTEAFF,TGCGCCAGCAATGCCTCCGGGACAGGGTTCATGAACACTGAAGCTTTCTTT,TRBD1,-,TRBJ1-1,TRBV5-1